Following are 17 T cell receptor beta chains from one sample sequenced in a study of T cell clusters in autoimmune cytopenias. TRB amplification used around 270 ng of peripheral blood genomic DNA. TRB rearrangements were amplified by touch-down multiplex PCR with mixed TRB-A/B primers. TCRdb reprocessed the multiplex PCR reads, with one entry per CDR3 protein and no DNA. This sample's clone table lists several thousand distinct CDR3 sequences. Material: peripheral blood. These receptors all come from a human donor with an autoimmune cytopenia or autoimmune hepatitis (not recorded which).

This chain joins TRBV7-6 and TRBJ1-1; TCRdb's D gene call, TRBD1, goes unchecked for lack of DNA. The CDR3 runs to 13 residues. CDR1 and CDR2 (germline): SGHVS, FNYEAQ. The CDR3 loop is CASRAGVGTEAFF.

This clonotype is deemed medium-sized by its frequency. The chain has TRBV5-5 and TRBJ2-2; TCRdb's D call of TRBD1 is untestable without DNA. CDR3 length equals 15 residues. In germline, CDR1 is SGHKS, CDR2 YYEKEE (reference sequence). The CDR3 is CASNQQGRGTGELFF.

The chain uses TRBV20-1 and TRBJ2-3; there is no DNA to check the TCRdb D call of TRBD2. The CDR3 totals 18 residues. Per germline, CDR1 DFQATT and CDR2 SNEGSKA (reference sequence). CDR3 in amino acids: CSARDWGGASGATDTQYF.

The genes are TRBV6-5 and TRBJ2-7; TCRdb designates TRBD1, a call that cannot be tested without DNA. Germline lookup yields CDR1 MNHEY and CDR2 SVGAGI. There are 18 residues in the CDR3. The CDR3 reads CASSAPILGSVSSYEQYF.

This rearrangement joins TRBV6-5 to TRBJ2-7; the TCRdb D gene call, TRBD1, has no DNA to confirm it. The length of the CDR3 is 16 residues. The V gene's germline CDR1 is MNHEY and CDR2 SVGAGI. The CDR3 reads CASSYQGQINSYEQYF.

Measured by frequency, this clonotype is medium-sized. V usage is TRBV19 and J usage is TRBJ2-3; TCRdb returns TRBD1, unconfirmable since there is no DNA. The CDR3 loop spans 13 amino acids. Germline loops: CDR1 LNHDA, CDR2 SQIVND (reference sequence). CDR3 region: CASSSTGTDTQYF.

The chain is built from TRBV20-1 and TRBJ2-1; TCRdb picks TRBD2, but there is no DNA to check that call. CDR1 is DFQATT and CDR2 is SNEGSKA in the germline V gene (reference sequence). The CDR3 is 17 residues long. CDR3 region: CSAIRLDSGGAGNEQFF.

This rearrangement joins TRBV4-3 to TRBJ2-7; no DNA is available, so the TRBD1 call from TCRdb remains unchecked. The CDR3 runs 13 residues. Germline V gene sequence: CDR1 LGHNA, CDR2 YSLEER. CDR3 region: CASSAGRDREQYF.

This clonotype registers medium-sized by frequency. The CDR3 sequence: CASRFRTRGTDTQYF. The J gene is TRBJ2-3, the V gene TRBV6-5; no DNA is available, so the TRBD2 call from TCRdb remains unchecked. The CDR3 loop spans 15 amino acids. Germline V gene sequence: CDR1 MNHEY, CDR2 SVGAGI.

This clonotype shows up as medium-sized by frequency. J is TRBJ1-3 and V is TRBV29-1. CDR1 SQVTM and CDR2 ANQGSEA come from the germline V gene. The CDR3 is 11 amino acids. The CDR3 region is CSAAFGNTIYF.

This chain joins TRBV7-2 and TRBJ2-3; with no DNA, the TCRdb D assignment of TRBD2 cannot be verified. The CDR3 is made up of 14 amino acids. Germline V lookup: CDR1 SGHTA, CDR2 FQGNSA. This CDR3 reads CASSFGGSTDTQYF. Full variable domain (outside the CDR3, taken from reference TRBV7-2 and TRBJ2-3): GAGVSQSPSNKVTEKGKDVELRCDPISGHTALYWYRQSLGQGLEFLIYFQGNSAPDKSGLPSDRFSAERTGGSVSTLTIQRTQQEDSAVYLCASSFGGSTDTQYFGPGTRLTVL.

This chain joins TRBV18 and TRBJ2-5; with no DNA, the TCRdb D assignment of TRBD1 cannot be verified. Germline CDR1 KGHSH, CDR2 LQKENI. The CDR3 sequence is 13 residues long. CDR3 residues: CASSRDRQETQYF.

This chain links TRBV10-3 with TRBJ1-2. The germline gives CDR1 ENHRY, CDR2 SYGVKD. The CDR3 sequence is 14 residues long. The chain's CDR3 is CAISERNSPHGYTF.

This chain joins TRBV18 and TRBJ2-7; no DNA is available, so the TRBD1 call from TCRdb remains unchecked. The germline V gene has CDR1 KGHSH and CDR2 LQKENI. CDR3 length: 14 residues. The CDR3 sequence: CASSSAAGDYEQYF. Variable domain in full (rest from reference TRBV18 and TRBJ2-7): NAGVMQNPRHLVRRRGQEARLRCSPMKGHSHVYWYRQLPEEGLKFMVYLQKENIIDESGMPKERFSAEFPKEGPSILRIQQVVRGDSAAYFCASSSAAGDYEQYFGPGTRLTVT.

This rearrangement joins TRBV5-6 to TRBJ1-4; absent DNA, TCRdb's TRBD1 call cannot be checked. This CDR3 comprises 15 residues. Germline values: CDR1 SGHDT, CDR2 YYEEEE. Here the CDR3 reads CASTQSRWGNEKLFF. The whole variable domain, filled in from reference TRBV5-6 and TRBJ1-4, reads DAGVTQSPTHLIKTRGQQVTLRCSPKSGHDTVSWYQQALGQGPQFIFQYYEEEERQRGNFPDRFSGHQFPNYSSELNVNALLLGDSALYLCASTQSRWGNEKLFFGSGTQLSVL.

By frequency, this clonotype is medium-sized (0.01 to 0.1%). The rearrangement uses TRBV29-1 and TRBJ2-7. The CDR3 spans 12 residues. Germline V lookup: CDR1 SQVTM, CDR2 ANQGSEA. The CDR3 sequence is CSVRQEAYEQYF.

Measured by frequency, this clonotype is medium-sized. V is TRBV18 and J is TRBJ1-2. The CDR3 consists of 12 residues. Per the germline V gene, CDR1 is KGHSH and CDR2 is LQKENI. CDR3 amino acids: CASSPTTVGYTF.